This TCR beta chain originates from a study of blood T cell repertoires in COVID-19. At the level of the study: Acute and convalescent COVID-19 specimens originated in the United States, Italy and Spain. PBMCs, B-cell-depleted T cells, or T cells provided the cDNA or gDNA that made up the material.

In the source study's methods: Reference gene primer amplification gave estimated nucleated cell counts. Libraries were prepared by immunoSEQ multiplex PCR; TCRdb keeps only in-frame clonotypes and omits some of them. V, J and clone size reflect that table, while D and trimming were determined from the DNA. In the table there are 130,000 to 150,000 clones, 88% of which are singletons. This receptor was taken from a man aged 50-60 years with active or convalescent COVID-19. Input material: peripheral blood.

The CDR3 spells CASSLRQGAGGGYEQYF. CDR3 DNA sequence: TGTGCCAGCAGCTTGCGGCAGGGTGCGGGGGGGGGCTACGAGCAGTACTTC. V gene TRBV7-2 combines with J gene TRBJ2-7; 9 bases map to TRBD2. This CDR3 contains 17 residues. Germline lookup yields CDR1 SGHTA and CDR2 FQGNSA. Trimming at V came to 3 bases and at J to 3 bases, leaving 12 bases not matched to a gene.